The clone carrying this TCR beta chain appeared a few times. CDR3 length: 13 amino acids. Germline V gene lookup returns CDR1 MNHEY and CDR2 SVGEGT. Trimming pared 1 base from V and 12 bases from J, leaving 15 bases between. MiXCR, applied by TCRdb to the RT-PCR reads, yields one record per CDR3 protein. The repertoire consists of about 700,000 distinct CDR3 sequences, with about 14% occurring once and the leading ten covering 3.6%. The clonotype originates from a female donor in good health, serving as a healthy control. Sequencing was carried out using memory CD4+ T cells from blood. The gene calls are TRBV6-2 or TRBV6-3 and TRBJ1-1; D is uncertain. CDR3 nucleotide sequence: TGTGCCAGCAGTTACTTCCGGGCGCAACGAACTTTCTTT. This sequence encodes CASSYFRAQRTFF.